Described below is a single TCR beta chain sequence and its context. Its antigen is as yet unknown. The data were obtained in a study of blood T cells in healthy people across ages. Overall study results and limits: Observed TCR beta diversity per million T cells went down as age went up. This fall followed a roughly linear course with age.

Total RNA, at least 5.5 micrograms per sample, was extracted from PBMCs. Next came a second PCR, run for about 7 to 11 cycles, which used a sample-barcoded 5' primer along with a J-beta primer mix. Tags on each cDNA molecule came from a template-switch adaptor with 12 random nucleotides. A single record per CDR3 protein comes from TCRdb applying MiXCR to the 5' RACE reads. Among just under 550,000 distinct CDR3 sequences, nearly 25% were seen once, and the ten largest hold just under 9%. Looked up from germline, CDR1 is SGHVS and CDR2 is FQNEAQ. The CDR3 contains 16 residues. Trimming took 5 bases from V and 8 from J, leaving 21 bases between them. Another study also made use of these data, one on T cells of mothers and their children. That source adds: An overlap that was slightly higher, though non-significant, was seen in related mother-child pairs versus unrelated pairs.

The chain is built from TRBV7-8 and TRBJ1-4, with D possibly TRBD1 on 6 matching bases. The sample consisted of blood. This receptor was identified in a boy younger than 18 in good health. The CDR3: CASSDQDRTVVEKLFF. In DNA form, the CDR3 reads TGTGCCAGCAGCGACCAAGACAGGACGGTGGTCGAAAAACTGTTTTTT.